This entry lists 12 T cell receptor beta chains sequenced from one sample in a study of metastatic and nonmetastatic thyroid tumors. Thyroid surgery had not been preceded by any treatment in any patient. TCRdb reanalyzed the PCR reads with MiXCR. Among roughly 27,000 clones, 10% to 15% were seen once, and the ten largest hold over 4%. The specimen sequenced was blood. Every receptor here comes from a female donor with papillary thyroid cancer or a benign thyroid nodule (not recorded which). Some clones in this sample may be carry-over from other donors' samples.

This clone was found many times. The chain carries TRBV9 and TRBJ2-3; the D is unclear. Germline values: CDR1 SGDLS, CDR2 YYNGEE. This CDR3 region has 14 residues. The V end lost 0 bases, the J end lost 1 base, and 6 bases lay between the germline ends. The CDR3 region has the DNA TGTGCCAGCAGCGTAGGGTTAGGCACAGATACGCAGTATTTT. It is translated as CASSVGLGTDTQYF.

CDR3 coding DNA: TGTGCCAGCAGTGAGCTAGCGGAGAACAATGAGCAGTTCTTC. Translation: CASSELAENNEQFF. This chain connects TRBV28 to TRBJ2-1, with 7 positions matching TRBD2. This CDR3 is built from 14 residues. Trimming at V came to 5 bases and at J to 5 bases, leaving 6 bases not matched to a gene. Looked up from germline, CDR1 is MDHEN and CDR2 is SYDVKM.

In this sample, this clone turned up many times. This chain uses TRBV30 with TRBJ1-3, with 8 bases that match TRBD1. CDR3 size: 15 residues. With 1 base clipped from V and 1 base from J, the junction kept 3 bases outside the gene matches. Germline assignment: CDR1 GTSNPN and CDR2 SVGIG (reference sequence). This CDR3 is CAWSARTGSGNTIYF. CDR3 DNA sequence: TGTGCCTGGAGTGCGCGGACAGGGTCTGGAAACACCATATATTTT.

This clone was recorded at least ten times. The gene calls are TRBV25-1 and TRBJ2-5, with D possibly matching TRBD1 (5 bases). The CDR3 consists of 13 residues. From germline, CDR1 is MGHDK and CDR2 SYGVNS. The V and J ends lost 2 bases and 4 bases respectively, with 8 bases between them. CDR3: CASSERQGETQYF. For the CDR3, the DNA is TGTGCCAGCAGTGAAAGGCAGGGAGAGACCCAGTACTTC.

This clone appeared many times. The rearrangement links TRBV5-4 to TRBJ2-1; the match to TRBD2 covers 12 bases. The CDR3 has 17 amino acids. V lost 0 bases and J lost 4; bases outside the gene matches: 5. The germline gives CDR1 SGHNT, CDR2 YYREEE (reference sequence). The CDR3 coding sequence is TGTGCCAGCAGCTTGGGACTAGCGGGAGAAGGTTACAATGAGCAGTTCTTC. Its translation is CASSLGLAGEGYNEQFF. The full variable domain, in which reference TRBV5-4 and TRBJ2-1 provide the parts outside the CDR3, is ETGVTQSPTHLIKTRGQQVTLRCSSQSGHNTVSWYQQALGQGPQFIFQYYREEENGRGNFPPRFSGLQFPNYSSELNVNALELDDSALYLCASSLGLAGEGYNEQFFGPGTRLTVL.

This clone was detected many times. This chain joins TRBV20-1 and TRBJ2-1, with a possible D match to TRBD2 (5 bases). The CDR3 covers 15 residues. V was cut by 0 bases and J by 7 bases, with 16 bases left in between. The germline V gene encodes CDR1 DFQATT and CDR2 SNEGSKA (reference sequence). CDR3 protein: CSARDFVGVGNEQFF. CDR3 sequence (DNA): TGCAGTGCTAGAGACTTTGTCGGGGTAGGGAATGAGCAGTTCTTC.

This clone was seen repeatedly, ten times or more. This sequence joins TRBV7-8 and TRBJ2-6; unclear D gene. The germline V and J ends were trimmed by 5 bases and 0 bases, with 8 bases remaining between them. Germline lookup yields CDR1 SGHVS and CDR2 FQNEAQ. This CDR3 has 15 residues. The CDR3 bases are TGTGCCAGCAGCCCCCAACCCTCTGGGGCCAACGTCCTGACTTTC. It codes for CASSPQPSGANVLTF.

This clone was observed at least ten times. Being one base from a much bigger clone, this may be a read error. The V call is TRBV2, the J call TRBJ2-2, with a possible D match to TRBD2 (6 bases). The CDR3 covers 15 residues. Germline assignment: CDR1 SNHLY and CDR2 FYNNEI. Trimming took off 4 bases at V and 6 bases at J, with 15 bases between the two ends. Here the CDR3 reads CASSGVQGGPGELFF. CDR3 nucleotide sequence: TGTGCCAGCAGTGGGGTTCAGGGAGGACCCGGGGAGCTGTTTTTT.

This clone was picked up many times. The chain is built from TRBV30 and TRBJ1-2, with unresolved D. Deletions cut 4 bases from V and 0 bases from J, with 6 bases between. Germline V gene lookup returns CDR1 GTSNPN and CDR2 SVGIG (reference sequence). The CDR3 runs 12 residues. CDR3 sequence: CAWTVSNYGYTF. The CDR3 DNA reads as TGTGCCTGGACCGTTTCTAACTATGGCTACACCTTC.

This clone was counted at least ten times. CDR3 coding DNA: TGTGCCAGCAGCCAAGCGGGGACGATGGAAGCTTTCTTT. The encoded protein is CASSQAGTMEAFF. V and J are TRBV3-1 and TRBJ1-1, with a weak D call TRBD1 (5 bases). V lost 1 base and J lost 8, with 11 bases in between. The CDR3 is 13 amino acids. Germline CDR1 and CDR2: LGHDT and YNNKEL (reference sequence). Full variable domain (missing parts from reference TRBV3-1 and TRBJ1-1): DTAVSQTPKYLVTQMGNDKSIKCEQNLGHDTMYWYKQDSKKFLKIMFSYNNKELIINETVPNRFSPKSPDKAHLNLHINSLELGDSAVYFCASSQAGTMEAFFGQGTRLTVV.

In its sample, this clone was seen many times. V usage is TRBV28 and J usage is TRBJ1-1; D is unresolved. The CDR3 has 12 amino acids. From germline, CDR1 is MDHEN and CDR2 SYDVKM. V was shortened by 5 bases and J by 1 base, with 5 bases between the two germline ends. CDR3: CASSLQNTEAFF. CDR3 in DNA: TGTGCCAGCAGTCTCCAGAACACTGAAGCTTTCTTT.

V gene TRBV20-1 combines with J gene TRBJ2-7; D is undetermined. The CDR3 covers 11 residues. Germline V gene data show CDR1 as DFQATT and CDR2 as SNEGSKA (reference sequence). V was shortened by 4 bases and J by 4 bases, with 8 bases between the two germline ends. The CDR3 DNA sequence: TGCAGTGCTACTTACAGTTACGAGCAGTACGTC. Translation gives CSATYSYEQYV.